This T cell receptor (beta chain) appears in the sequencing data of a study of CD8 T cells in Susac syndrome. Germline values: CDR1 SGHNT, CDR2 YYREEE (reference sequence). There are 16 residues in the CDR3. The ends were cut back, 4 bases at V and 4 bases at J, with 20 bases in the middle. In blood CD8+ and CD4+ T cells, TCR beta underwent sequencing. Random hexamers primed reverse transcription of roughly 0.5 to 1 ug RNA. TCRdb independently ran MiXCR on the immunoSEQ multiplex PCR reads; one entry per CDR3 protein. Among some 300,000 distinct CDR3 sequences listed, 65% to 90% were seen once. The chain joins TRBV5-4 to TRBJ2-5, with D perhaps assigned TRBD1 or TRBD2 (5 bases each). The clonotype was recovered from a human donor with multiple sclerosis. Material: CD8+ T cells from PBMCs. CDR3 DNA sequence: TGTGCCAGCAGCGTGGGGGAAAGGGAGTTTAGAGAGACCCAGTACTTC. As protein: CASSVGEREFRETQYF.